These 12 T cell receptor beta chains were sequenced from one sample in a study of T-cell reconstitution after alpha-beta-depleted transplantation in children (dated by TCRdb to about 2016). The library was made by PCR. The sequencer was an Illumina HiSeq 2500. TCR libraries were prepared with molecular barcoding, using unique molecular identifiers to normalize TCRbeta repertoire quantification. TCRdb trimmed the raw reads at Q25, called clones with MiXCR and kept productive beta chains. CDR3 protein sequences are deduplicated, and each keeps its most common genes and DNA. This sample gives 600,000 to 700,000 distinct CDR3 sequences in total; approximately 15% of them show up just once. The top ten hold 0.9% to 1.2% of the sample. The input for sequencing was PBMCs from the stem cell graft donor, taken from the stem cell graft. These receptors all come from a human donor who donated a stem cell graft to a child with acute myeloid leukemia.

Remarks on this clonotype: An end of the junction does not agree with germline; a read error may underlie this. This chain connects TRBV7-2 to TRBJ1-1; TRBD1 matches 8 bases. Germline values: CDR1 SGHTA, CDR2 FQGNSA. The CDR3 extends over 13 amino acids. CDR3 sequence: CAGSQHRGSEAFF. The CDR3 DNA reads TGTGCCGGCAGCCAACACAGGGGGTCTGAAGCTTTCTTT.

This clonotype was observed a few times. The CDR3 DNA follows: TGTGCCAGCAGCATAGCGGGGGCCTCCAGCGAGCAGTACTTC. It codes for CASSIAGASSEQYF. J is TRBJ2-7 and V is TRBV6-2 or TRBV6-3; 9 bases fit TRBD2. The CDR3 has 14 residues. The V segment lost 6 bases and the J segment 6 bases; nucleotides outside the gene matches: 9. The germline CDR1 and CDR2 sequences are MNHEY and SVGEGT.

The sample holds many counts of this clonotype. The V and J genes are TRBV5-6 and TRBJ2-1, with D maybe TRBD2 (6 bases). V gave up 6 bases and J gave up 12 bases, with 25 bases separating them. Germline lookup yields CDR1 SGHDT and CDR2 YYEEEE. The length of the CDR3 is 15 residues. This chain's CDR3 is CASNDFGGGKRVQFF. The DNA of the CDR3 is TGTGCCAGCAATGATTTCGGAGGAGGAAAGCGGGTGCAGTTCTTC.

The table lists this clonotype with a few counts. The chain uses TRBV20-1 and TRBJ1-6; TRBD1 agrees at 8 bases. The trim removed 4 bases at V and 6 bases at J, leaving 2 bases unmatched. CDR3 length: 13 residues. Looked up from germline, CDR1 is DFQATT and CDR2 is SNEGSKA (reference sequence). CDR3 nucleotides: TGCAGTGCTACTCAGGGGGCTAATTCACCCCTCCACTTT. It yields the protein CSATQGANSPLHF.

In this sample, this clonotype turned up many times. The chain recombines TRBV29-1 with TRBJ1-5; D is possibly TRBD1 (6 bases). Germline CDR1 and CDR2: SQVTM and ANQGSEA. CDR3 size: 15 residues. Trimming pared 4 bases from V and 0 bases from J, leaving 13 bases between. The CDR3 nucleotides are TGCAGCGTTGGTGGAGAGGGGGATAGCAATCAGCCCCAGCATTTT. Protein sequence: CSVGGEGDSNQPQHF.

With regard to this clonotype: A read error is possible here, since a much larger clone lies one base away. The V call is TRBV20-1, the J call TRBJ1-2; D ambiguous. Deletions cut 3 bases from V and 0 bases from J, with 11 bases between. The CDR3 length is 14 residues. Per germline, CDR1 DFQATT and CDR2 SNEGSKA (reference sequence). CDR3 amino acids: CSARVVRANYGYTF. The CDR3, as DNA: TGCAGTGCTAGGGTTGTGAGAGCTAACTATGGCTACACCTTC.

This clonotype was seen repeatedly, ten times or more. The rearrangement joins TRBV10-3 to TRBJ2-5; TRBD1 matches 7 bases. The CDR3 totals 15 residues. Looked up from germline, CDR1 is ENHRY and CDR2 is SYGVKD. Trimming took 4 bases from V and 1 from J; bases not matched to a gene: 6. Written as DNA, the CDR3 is TGTGCCATCAGTGCCGGGACAGACCTCCAAGAGACCCAGTACTTC. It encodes CAISAGTDLQETQYF.

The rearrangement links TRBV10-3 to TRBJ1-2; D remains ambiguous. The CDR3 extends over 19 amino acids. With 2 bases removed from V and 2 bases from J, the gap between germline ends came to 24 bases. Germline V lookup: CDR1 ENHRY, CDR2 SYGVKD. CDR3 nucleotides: TGTGCCATCAGTGAGACGACGTTGGGAGCGTGGCAGGCGAACTATGGCTACACCTTC. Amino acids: CAISETTLGAWQANYGYTF.

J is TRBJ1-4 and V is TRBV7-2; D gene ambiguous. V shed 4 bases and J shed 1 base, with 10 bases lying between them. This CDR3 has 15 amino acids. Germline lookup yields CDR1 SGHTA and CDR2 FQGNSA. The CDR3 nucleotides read TGTGCCAGCAGCTCGCGATCCGGAACTAATGAAAAACTGTTTTTT. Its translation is CASSSRSGTNEKLFF.

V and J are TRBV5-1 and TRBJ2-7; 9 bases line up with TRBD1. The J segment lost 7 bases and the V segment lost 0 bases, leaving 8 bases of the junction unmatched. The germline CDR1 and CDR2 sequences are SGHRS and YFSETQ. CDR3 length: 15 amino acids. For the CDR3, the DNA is TGCGCCAGCAGCTTGGAGACAGGGGGGATTTGGGAGCAGTACTTC. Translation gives CASSLETGGIWEQYF.

The CDR3 DNA reads as TGTGCCAGCAGCTTGATAAGTGGTTTTAATCAGCCCCAGCATTTT. Its translation is CASSLISGFNQPQHF. J is TRBJ1-5 and V is TRBV7-8, with no clear D. Germline lookup yields CDR1 SGHVS and CDR2 FQNEAQ. There are 15 residues in the CDR3. V gave up 3 bases and J gave up 4 bases, with 13 bases separating them.

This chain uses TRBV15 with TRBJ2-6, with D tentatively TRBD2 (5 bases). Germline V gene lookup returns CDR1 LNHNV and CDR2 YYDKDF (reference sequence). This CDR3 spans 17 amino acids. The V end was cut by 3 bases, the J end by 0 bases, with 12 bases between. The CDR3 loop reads CATSSGLLSSGANVLTF. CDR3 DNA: TGTGCCACCAGCAGCGGACTGTTGAGCTCTGGGGCCAACGTCCTGACTTTC.